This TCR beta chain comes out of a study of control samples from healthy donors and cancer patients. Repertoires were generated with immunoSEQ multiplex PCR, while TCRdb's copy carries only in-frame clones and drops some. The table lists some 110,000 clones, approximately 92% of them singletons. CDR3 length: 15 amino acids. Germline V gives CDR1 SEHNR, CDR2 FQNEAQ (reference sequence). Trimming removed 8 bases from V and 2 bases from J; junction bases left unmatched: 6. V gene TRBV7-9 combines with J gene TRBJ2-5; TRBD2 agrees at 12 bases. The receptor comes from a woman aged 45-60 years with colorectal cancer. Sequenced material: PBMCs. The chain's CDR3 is CASGPGTSGQETQYF. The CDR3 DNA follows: TGTGCCAGCGGACCCGGGACTAGCGGGCAAGAGACCCAGTACTTC.